The 5 T cell receptor beta chains given below trace back to one sample, sequenced in a study of beta chain features in type 1 diabetes. No cognate antigen is known for these TCRs. Study-wide results and limits: Within each of all four CD4+ subsets, Type 1 diabetes patients had TCRB CDR3s that were moderately but significantly shorter.

The authors reverse transcribed all of the isolated RNA, so sequencing captured expressed TCRB transcripts. Measured with immunoSEQ multiplex PCR; TCRdb has only the in-frame clones, and not every one. The sample lists 120,000 to 150,000 clones; about 13% were seen once. Sequencing used central memory CD4+ T cells from blood. Receptors originate from a young man with type 1 diabetes.

The chain combines TRBV7-9 with TRBJ1-2; tentatively, D is TRBD1 (5 bases). Germline assignment: CDR1 SEHNR and CDR2 FQNEAQ (reference sequence). CDR3 length equals 13 residues. V gave up 1 base and J gave up 2 bases, with 5 bases separating them. CDR3 sequence reads: CASSLGTNYGYTF. The CDR3 nucleotides read TGTGCCAGCAGCTTAGGGACAAACTATGGCTACACCTTC.

The chain is built from TRBV6-1 and TRBJ2-5; 8 bases fit TRBD1. CDR1 is MNHNS, CDR2 SASEGT, per germline. The CDR3 contains 15 residues. The V segment lost 3 bases and the J segment 2 bases; nucleotides outside the gene matches: 5. The CDR3 loop is CASSDGGTGQETQYF. The CDR3 DNA reads as TGTGCCAGCAGTGATGGGGGGACAGGACAAGAGACCCAGTACTTC.

The CDR3 sequence: CASRAQGYTEAFF. In DNA, the CDR3 is TGTGCCAGCAGGGCCCAAGGATACACTGAAGCTTTCTTT. The V and J genes are TRBV6-5 and TRBJ1-1; D is uncertain. Germline V gives CDR1 MNHEY, CDR2 SVGAGI. The V gene lost 6 bases and the J gene lost 3 bases, with 11 bases spanning the gap. The CDR3 loop spans 13 amino acids.

This clone was detected only a few times. This rearrangement joins TRBV19 to TRBJ1-6; 8 bases agree with TRBD1. The germline V gene encodes CDR1 LNHDA and CDR2 SQIVND (reference sequence). The trim removed 9 bases at V and 5 bases at J, leaving 6 bases unmatched. This CDR3 region has 14 residues. For the CDR3, the DNA is TGTGCCAGCCAGGGGGCCCTCAATAATTCACCCCTCCACTTT. Translated, it gives CASQGALNNSPLHF.

This clone was counted a few times. The CDR3: CASSTGPNQPQHF. The CDR3 bases are TGTGCCAGCAGCACGGGACCGAATCAGCCCCAGCATTTT. The chain carries TRBV5-8 and TRBJ1-5; the D gene is possibly TRBD1 (5 bases). Germline V lookup: CDR1 SGHTS, CDR2 YDEGEE. V gave up 4 bases and J gave up 4 bases, with 9 bases separating them. This CDR3 has 13 residues.